Listed here are 17 T cell receptor beta chains from one sample, sequenced in a study of blood T cell repertoires in COVID-19. Measured with immunoSEQ multiplex PCR; TCRdb has only the in-frame clones, and not every one. Of roughly 250,000 clones listed, more than 70% were seen once; the top ten hold around 0.99%. The sequencing sample was made of peripheral blood. All receptors come from a woman between 35 and 50 years old who had recovered from COVID-19.

The chain combines TRBV6-5 with TRBJ1-3; the D is unclear. Trimming left V 6 bases short and J 3 bases short, with 6 bases between. The CDR3 covers 12 residues. CDR1 MNHEY and CDR2 SVGAGI come from the germline V gene. The CDR3 here is CASSRDGNTIYF. CDR3 sequence (DNA): TGTGCCAGCAGCCGGGATGGAAACACCATATATTTT.

The J gene is TRBJ2-7, the V gene TRBV29-1, with 8 bases matching TRBD2. The ends lost 7 bases at V and 2 bases at J; junction bases unmatched: 4. The CDR3 runs to 12 residues. CDR1 and CDR2 from the germline V gene are SQVTM and ANQGSEA. CDR3 nucleotide sequence: TGCAGCGCAAGCGGGAGCGCCTACGAGCAGTACTTC. It encodes CSASGSAYEQYF.

This clone was found many times. The chain has TRBV2 and TRBJ2-1; D is possibly TRBD2 (5 bases). From germline, CDR1 is SNHLY and CDR2 FYNNEI. V was cut by 6 bases and J by 4 bases, with 10 bases left in between. CDR3 length equals 13 residues. The CDR3 coding sequence is TGTGCCAGCAGCGGGGATTTGTACAATGAGCAGTTCTTC. Its protein is CASSGDLYNEQFF.

The rearrangement joins TRBV5-1 to TRBJ2-1; 9 bases fit TRBD2. Germline loops: CDR1 SGHRS, CDR2 YFSETQ. The length of the CDR3 is 16 residues. Trimming cost V 2 bases and J 0 bases; bases outside gene matches: 3. CDR3 bases: TGCGCCAGCAGCTTATTAGCGGGAGCCTCCTACAATGAGCAGTTCTTC. Protein sequence: CASSLLAGASYNEQFF.

J is TRBJ1-1 and V is TRBV19; D call uncertain. V was cut by 2 bases and J by 4 bases, with 14 bases left in between. The CDR3 has 15 residues. CDR1 LNHDA and CDR2 SQIVND come from the germline V gene (reference sequence). CDR3 bases: TGTGCCAGTAGTATAACGCCCCCCGGAGGCACTGAAGCTTTCTTT. Protein: CASSITPPGGTEAFF.

CDR3: CATQTGVTYGYTF. CDR3 coding DNA: TGTGCCACCCAAACAGGGGTTACCTATGGCTACACCTTC. The chain carries TRBV6-5 and TRBJ1-2; the match to TRBD1 covers 7 bases. Germline V CDR1 and CDR2: MNHEY, SVGAGI. After removal of 10 bases from V and 4 bases from J, the junction contained 9 bases not matched to a gene. The CDR3 consists of 13 residues.

The chain employs TRBV7-9 and TRBJ2-7, with a possible D match to TRBD2 (7 bases). V was clipped by 6 bases and J by 6 bases, with 12 bases between them. CDR1 and CDR2 from the germline V gene are SEHNR and FQNEAQ (reference sequence). CDR3 length: 12 amino acids. The CDR3 loop is CASSEGGLEQYF. The CDR3 coding sequence is TGTGCCAGCAGTGAGGGGGGGCTCGAGCAGTACTTC.

This clone was recorded once. The rearrangement links TRBV11-2 to TRBJ2-4, with 7 bases lining up with TRBD2. Germline assignment: CDR1 SGHAT and CDR2 FQNNGV. This CDR3 is built from 15 residues. The J segment lost 3 bases and the V segment lost 5 bases, leaving 7 bases of the junction unmatched. CDR3 protein: CASSRGSGDKNIQYF. CDR3 sequence (DNA): TGTGCCAGCAGCCGCGGGAGTGGGGACAAAAACATTCAGTACTTC.

Notes on this clone: The sample carries other DNA sequences with the same CDR3. V is TRBV18 and J is TRBJ1-4, with a possible D match to TRBD1 (5 bases). Germline CDR1 KGHSH, CDR2 LQKENI. The CDR3 spans 12 residues. With 2 bases removed from V and 8 bases from J, the gap between germline ends came to 6 bases. The CDR3 nucleotides read TGTGCCAGCTCACCAGGGGGGGAAAAACTGTTTTTT. It translates to CASSPGGEKLFF.

V is TRBV19 and J is TRBJ1-1, with 8 bases identical to TRBD1. The V segment lost 3 bases and the J segment 4 bases; nucleotides outside the gene matches: 4. The germline gives CDR1 LNHDA, CDR2 SQIVND (reference sequence). The CDR3 contains 14 residues. The DNA for the CDR3 is TGTGCCAGTAGTATGCAGGGGGCTGGCACTGAAGCTTTCTTT. Translated: CASSMQGAGTEAFF.

CDR3 in amino acids: CASSRLAGGAQTQYF. The CDR3 DNA follows: TGTGCCAGCAGCAGACTAGCGGGAGGGGCGCAGACCCAGTACTTC. This chain uses TRBV28 with TRBJ2-5; 14 bases are shared with TRBD2. CDR1 and CDR2 (germline): MDHEN, SYDVKM. V was clipped by 6 bases and J by 6 bases; unmatched bases: 6. This CDR3 has 15 amino acids. Supplemented by reference TRBV28 and TRBJ2-5, the full variable domain reads DVKVTQSSRYLVKRTGEKVFLECVQDMDHENMFWYRQDPGLGLRLIYFSYDVKMKEKGDIPEGYSVSREKKERFSLILESASTNQTSMYLCASSRLAGGAQTQYFGPGTRLLVL.

This clone showed up just once. This chain connects TRBV5-5 to TRBJ2-1, with TRBD2 identical over 13 bases. With 4 bases clipped from V and 2 bases from J, the junction kept 12 bases outside the gene matches. The CDR3 runs 19 residues. Germline values: CDR1 SGHKS, CDR2 YYEKEE (reference sequence). The CDR3 sequence: CASSARTSGGPGAYNEQFF. The DNA for the CDR3 is TGTGCCAGCAGCGCAAGGACTAGCGGGGGCCCGGGGGCCTACAATGAGCAGTTCTTC.

The J gene is TRBJ1-2, the V gene TRBV7-2, with 8 bases identical to TRBD1. The CDR3 loop spans 15 amino acids. Losses at the gene ends were 5 bases for V and 4 bases for J; bases not matched to a gene: 9. The germline V gene encodes CDR1 SGHTA and CDR2 FQGNSA. Here the CDR3 reads CASSPFQGASYGYTF. The CDR3 DNA follows: TGTGCCAGCAGCCCCTTTCAGGGGGCCTCCTATGGCTACACCTTC.

This clone was seen once. V usage is TRBV2 and J usage is TRBJ1-1; D possibly corresponds to TRBD1 (5 bases). There are 16 residues in the CDR3. Per germline, CDR1 SNHLY and CDR2 FYNNEI. V gave up 2 bases and J gave up 3 bases, with 16 bases separating them. CDR3 sequence (DNA): TGTGCCAGCAGTGAACGGAGGGCTGGAGGGGACACTGAAGCTTTCTTT. This sequence encodes CASSERRAGGDTEAFF.

The gene calls are TRBV7-2 and TRBJ1-4; TRBD1 agrees at 8 bases. From germline, CDR1 is SGHTA and CDR2 FQGNSA. The V and J ends lost 1 base and 8 bases, in that order; junction bases with no gene match: 6. The CDR3 runs 15 residues. This CDR3 reads CASSLGTGRWEKLFF. The CDR3 region has the DNA TGTGCCAGCAGCTTAGGGACAGGGAGGTGGGAAAAACTGTTTTTT. Drawing the rest from reference TRBV7-2 and TRBJ1-4, the complete variable domain is GAGVSQSPSNKVTEKGKDVELRCDPISGHTALYWYRQSLGQGLEFLIYFQGNSAPDKSGLPSDRFSAERTGGSVSTLTIQRTQQEDSAVYLCASSLGTGRWEKLFFGSGTQLSVL.

The chain has TRBV7-2 and TRBJ2-3; TRBD2 aligns across 14 bases. This CDR3 is 16 amino acids long. Germline CDR1 reads SGHTA; CDR2 reads FQGNSA. V dropped 5 bases and J dropped 4; count of bases not matched to a gene: 5. Written as DNA, the CDR3 is TGTGCCAGCAGCACGGGACTAGCGGGAGTGGCAGATACGCAGTATTTT. It yields the protein CASSTGLAGVADTQYF.

The chain carries TRBV7-3 and TRBJ2-3; TRBD2 agrees at 10 bases. This CDR3 is built from 19 residues. Germline CDR1 SGHTA, CDR2 FQGTGA. J gave up 3 bases and V 0 bases, and 12 bases lay outside the gene matches. The CDR3 region is CASSLTPPPGLAETDTQYF. Written as DNA, the CDR3 is TGTGCCAGCAGCTTAACGCCCCCCCCCGGACTAGCGGAAACAGATACGCAGTATTTT.